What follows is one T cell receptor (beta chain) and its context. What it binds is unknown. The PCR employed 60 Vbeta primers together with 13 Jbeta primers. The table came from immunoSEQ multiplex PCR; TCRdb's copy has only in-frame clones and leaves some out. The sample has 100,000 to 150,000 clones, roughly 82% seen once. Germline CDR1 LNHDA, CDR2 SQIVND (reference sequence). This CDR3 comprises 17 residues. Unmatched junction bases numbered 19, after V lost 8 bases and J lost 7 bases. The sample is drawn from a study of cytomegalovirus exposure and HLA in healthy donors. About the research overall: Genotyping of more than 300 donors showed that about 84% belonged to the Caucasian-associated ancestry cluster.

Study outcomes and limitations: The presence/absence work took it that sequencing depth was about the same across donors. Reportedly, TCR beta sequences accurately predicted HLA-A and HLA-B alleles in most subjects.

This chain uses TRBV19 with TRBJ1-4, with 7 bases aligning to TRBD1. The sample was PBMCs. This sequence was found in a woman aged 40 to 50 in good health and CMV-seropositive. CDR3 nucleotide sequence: TGTGCCAGTGGCAGGGACAGCCACTCGATCTTAAGTGAAAAACTGTTTTTT. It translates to CASGRDSHSILSEKLFF.